One sample yielded the 20 T cell receptor beta chains listed below, sequenced in a study of technical replicates of blood from a few donors. The protocol was immunoSEQ multiplex PCR, while the TCRdb copy is restricted to in-frame clones and leaves out a portion. The table includes approximately 73,000 clones, roughly 94% detected once. Sequencing was carried out using T cells isolated from PBMCs. The receptors here all came from a human donor in good health.

The chain combines TRBV7-2 with TRBJ2-7; TRBD1 aligns across 10 bases. The CDR3 extends over 14 amino acids. Germline V gene lookup returns CDR1 SGHTA and CDR2 FQGNSA. The junction had 6 bases not matched to a gene; V was cut back by 6 bases and J by 4 bases. The DNA for the CDR3 is TGTGCCAGCAGGTATACGGGACAGGGGTACGAGCAGTACTTC. It specifies CASRYTGQGYEQYF. Supplemented by reference TRBV7-2 and TRBJ2-7, the full variable domain reads GAGVSQSPSNKVTEKGKDVELRCDPISGHTALYWYRQSLGQGLEFLIYFQGNSAPDKSGLPSDRFSAERTGGSVSTLTIQRTQQEDSAVYLCASRYTGQGYEQYFGPGTRLTVT.

This clone is a singleton in its sample. The chain is built from TRBV18 and TRBJ1-4, with D possibly matching TRBD1 (6 bases). Between the trimmed V and J ends, which lost 3 bases and 8 bases, there was a span of 22 bases. The CDR3 sequence is 17 residues long. Germline V gene data show CDR1 as KGHSH and CDR2 as LQKENI. CDR3: CASSPDQGKRSHEKLFF. CDR3 sequence (DNA): TGTGCCAGCTCACCGGATCAGGGGAAAAGGTCTCACGAAAAACTGTTTTTT.

The J gene is TRBJ2-2, the V gene TRBV18; TRBD2 matches at 13 bases. Trimming removed 3 bases from V and 5 bases from J; junction bases left unmatched: 6. Germline lookup yields CDR1 KGHSH and CDR2 LQKENI. This CDR3 comprises 17 residues. CDR3 region: CASSPPLAGGPTGELFF. The DNA for the CDR3 is TGTGCCAGCTCACCGCCACTAGCGGGAGGGCCGACCGGGGAGCTGTTTTTT. Full variable domain (outside the CDR3, taken from reference TRBV18 and TRBJ2-2): NAGVMQNPRHLVRRRGQEARLRCSPMKGHSHVYWYRQLPEEGLKFMVYLQKENIIDESGMPKERFSAEFPKEGPSILRIQQVVRGDSAAYFCASSPPLAGGPTGELFFGEGSRLTVL.

The chain recombines TRBV2 with TRBJ1-4; the D gene is possibly TRBD1 (6 bases). V was clipped by 7 bases and J by 0 bases, with 21 bases between them. This CDR3 spans 18 amino acids. Germline V CDR1 and CDR2: SNHLY, FYNNEI. The CDR3 DNA reads as TGTGCCAGCACCATCTTTGGGACATCCGCATCAACTAATGAAAAACTGTTTTTT. Amino acids: CASTIFGTSASTNEKLFF.

V and J are TRBV7-6 and TRBJ2-1; TRBD1 might be the D (6 bases). Per germline, CDR1 SGHVS and CDR2 FNYEAQ. V was shortened by 5 bases and J by 7 bases, with 12 bases between the two germline ends. The CDR3 runs 13 residues. The CDR3 here is CASSILQGNEQFF. The CDR3 nucleotides are TGTGCCAGCAGCATCCTCCAGGGGAATGAGCAGTTCTTC.

The V and J genes are TRBV7-9 and TRBJ1-3; 8 nucleotides line up with TRBD1. This CDR3 region has 15 residues. The ends lost 2 bases at V and 4 bases at J; junction bases unmatched: 4. Germline assignment: CDR1 SEHNR and CDR2 FQNEAQ (reference sequence). In DNA form, the CDR3 reads TGTGCCAGCAGCTTATCAGGGGGCGGCGGAAACACCATATATTTT. Amino acid sequence: CASSLSGGGGNTIYF.

The chain couples TRBV6-5 to TRBJ1-2, with D possibly matching TRBD1 (6 bases). This CDR3 is 15 amino acids long. V was cut by 8 bases and J by 4 bases, with 20 bases left in between. Germline CDR1 and CDR2: MNHEY and SVGAGI. The chain's CDR3 is CASAIGGVTIYGYTF. Here the CDR3 DNA reads TGTGCCAGCGCCATAGGGGGGGTTACTATCTATGGCTACACCTTC.

The J gene is TRBJ2-3, the V gene TRBV27; D is possibly TRBD2 (6 bases). V lost 5 bases, J lost 7 bases, and 13 bases lay in between. CDR3 length: 13 amino acids. Germline V gene data show CDR1 as MNHEY and CDR2 as SMNVEV (reference sequence). DNA for the CDR3: TGTGCCAGCAGTGGACTCGGGGGTTATACGCAGTATTTT. Protein: CASSGLGGYTQYF.

This chain joins TRBV9 and TRBJ2-2; TRBD1 matches at 9 bases. Germline V gene sequence: CDR1 SGDLS, CDR2 YYNGEE. The ends lost 0 bases at V and 6 bases at J; junction bases unmatched: 6. This CDR3 contains 16 residues. The CDR3, as DNA: TGTGCCAGCAGCGTAGCGGGAAACAGGGGGCCCGGGGAGCTGTTTTTT. This codes for CASSVAGNRGPGELFF.

This rearrangement joins TRBV5-8 to TRBJ1-5; 8 bases agree with TRBD1. The CDR3 is made up of 16 amino acids. The V gene end was trimmed by 3 bases and the J gene end by 6 bases; junction bases not matched to a gene: 11. Germline loops: CDR1 SGHTS, CDR2 YDEGEE. DNA of the CDR3: TGTGCCAGCAGCTGGACAGGGAGTGCCGCAGGTCAGCCCCAGCATTTT. It translates to CASSWTGSAAGQPQHF.

This chain connects TRBV9 to TRBJ2-1, with 11 bases aligning to TRBD2. V lost 3 bases, J lost 9 bases, and 8 bases stayed unmatched. This CDR3 spans 15 amino acids. The germline gives CDR1 SGDLS, CDR2 YYNGEE. The CDR3 reads CASSGGLAARGEQFF. In nucleotides, the CDR3 is TGTGCCAGCAGCGGGGGACTAGCGGCGCGGGGTGAGCAGTTCTTC.

The rearrangement joins TRBV27 to TRBJ2-7, with D tentatively TRBD1 (6 bases). There are 16 residues in the CDR3. The V gene's germline CDR1 is MNHEY and CDR2 SMNVEV (reference sequence). The V end lost 3 bases, the J end lost 3 bases, and 18 bases lay between the germline ends. CDR3 sequence: CASSLIPRGADYEQYF. The CDR3 DNA sequence: TGTGCCAGCAGTTTGATCCCCAGGGGCGCTGACTACGAGCAGTACTTC.

This clone was recorded once. The chain combines TRBV5-1 with TRBJ1-3; 7 bases match TRBD1. There are 15 residues in the CDR3. Germline CDR1 is SGHRS and CDR2 is YFSETQ. The junction had 3 bases not matched to a gene; V was cut back by 0 bases and J by 3 bases. In DNA form, the CDR3 reads TGCGCCAGCAGCTTGGATCAGGGGGTTGGAAACACCATATATTTT. Translation: CASSLDQGVGNTIYF.

The chain carries TRBV4-2 and TRBJ2-1; TRBD1 matches at 9 bases. Germline trimming cut 4 bases from V and 7 bases from J; bases unmatched to any gene: 8. The CDR3 runs 15 residues. The germline CDR1 and CDR2 sequences are LGHNA and YNFKEQ. The CDR3, as DNA: TGTGCCAGCAGCCGAGTGACAGGGGGTCCAAATGAGCAGTTCTTC. Its translation is CASSRVTGGPNEQFF.

J is TRBJ2-2 and V is TRBV7-2; a weak D match, TRBD2 (5 bases). Trimming shortened V by 1 base and J by 8 bases, and 8 bases separated the two germline ends. The CDR3 contains 13 residues. Germline-derived CDR1 and CDR2 are SGHTA and FQGNSA. The CDR3 coding sequence is TGTGCCAGCAGCTTAGTCGGGGTTGGGGAGCTGTTTTTT. Its translation is CASSLVGVGELFF.

The chain employs TRBV5-1 and TRBJ2-7; TRBD2 aligns across 9 bases. This CDR3 has 15 amino acids. V shed 4 bases, J shed 0 bases, and the junction held 5 bases outside the gene matches. Germline CDR1 SGHRS, CDR2 YFSETQ. In DNA, the CDR3 is TGCGCCAGCAGCCACGATAGCGGGAGCTCCTACGAGCAGTACTTC. It yields the protein CASSHDSGSSYEQYF.

This rearrangement joins TRBV2 to TRBJ2-1; TRBD2 might be the D (5 bases). The V end was cut by 7 bases, the J end by 3 bases, with 10 bases between. CDR3 length: 13 residues. Germline V gives CDR1 SNHLY, CDR2 FYNNEI. As DNA, the CDR3 is TGTGCCAGCAATTTGGGGAGCTACAATGAGCAGTTCTTC. Protein sequence: CASNLGSYNEQFF. Full variable domain (missing parts from reference TRBV2 and TRBJ2-1): EPEVTQTPSHQVTQMGQEVILRCVPISNHLYFYWYRQILGQKVEFLVSFYNNEISEKSEIFDDQFSVERPDGSNFTLKIRSTKLEDSAMYFCASNLGSYNEQFFGPGTRLTVL.

The V call is TRBV2, the J call TRBJ2-7; D possibly corresponds to TRBD1 (6 bases). The CDR3 loop spans 12 amino acids. V lost 6 bases, J lost 3 bases, and 9 bases lay in between. The V gene's germline CDR1 is SNHLY and CDR2 FYNNEI. CDR3 coding DNA: TGTGCCAGCAGGGACAGTTACTACGAGCAGTACTTC. Protein: CASRDSYYEQYF.

The chain joins TRBV7-9 to TRBJ1-1, with 10 bases fitting TRBD1. Germline lookup yields CDR1 SEHNR and CDR2 FQNEAQ (reference sequence). The CDR3 runs to 15 residues. With 4 bases clipped from V and 4 bases from J, the junction kept 6 bases outside the gene matches. CDR3: CASSWGGQGSTEAFF. In DNA form, the CDR3 reads TGTGCCAGCAGCTGGGGGGGACAGGGGTCCACTGAAGCTTTCTTT.

The chain links TRBV14 to TRBJ2-1; 13 positions agree with TRBD2. V lost 4 bases, J lost 3 bases, and 12 bases stayed unmatched. The CDR3 runs to 19 residues. Germline assignment: CDR1 SGHDN and CDR2 FVKESK. The CDR3 nucleotides are TGTGCCAGCAGCCCGGGACTAGCGGGGTCCCCCGAAGTCTACAATGAGCAGTTCTTC. Its translation is CASSPGLAGSPEVYNEQFF.